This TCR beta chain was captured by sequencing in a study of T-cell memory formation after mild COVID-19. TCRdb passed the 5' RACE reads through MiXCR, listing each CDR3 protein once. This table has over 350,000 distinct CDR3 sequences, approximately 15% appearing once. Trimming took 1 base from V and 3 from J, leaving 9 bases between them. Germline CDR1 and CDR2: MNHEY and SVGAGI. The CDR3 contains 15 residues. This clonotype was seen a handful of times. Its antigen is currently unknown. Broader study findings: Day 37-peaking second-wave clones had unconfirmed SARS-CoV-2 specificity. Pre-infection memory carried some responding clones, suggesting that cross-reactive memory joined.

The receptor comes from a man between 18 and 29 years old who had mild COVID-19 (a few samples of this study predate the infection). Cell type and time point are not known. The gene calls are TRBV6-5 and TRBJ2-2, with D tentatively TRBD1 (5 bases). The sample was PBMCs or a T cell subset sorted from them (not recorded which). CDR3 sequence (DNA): TGTGCCAGCAGTTACTGGGGCACGGACACCGGGGAGCTGTTTTTT. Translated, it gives CASSYWGTDTGELFF.